Presented here are 25 T cell receptor beta chains from one specimen sequenced in a study of CD8 T cells in Susac syndrome. Reverse transcription used about 0.5 to 1 ug RNA and random hexamers. TCRdb re-derived calls from the immunoSEQ multiplex PCR reads in MiXCR, one entry per CDR3 protein. The table records roughly 88,000 distinct CDR3 sequences, 96% of them present only once. Input material: CD8+ T cells from PBMCs. Receptors originate from a human donor with Susac syndrome.

The chain combines TRBV7-2 with TRBJ2-3; 9 nucleotides agree with TRBD2. There are 16 residues in the CDR3. V shed 1 base and J 0 bases; nucleotides not matched to a gene: 2. CDR1 and CDR2 (germline): SGHTA, FQGNSA. The CDR3 nucleotides are TGTGCCAGCAGCTTAGGGACTAGCGAAAGCACAGATACGCAGTATTTT. Its translation: CASSLGTSESTDTQYF.

The rearrangement links TRBV5-6 to TRBJ2-5; no definite D call. There are 15 residues in the CDR3. The ends were cut back, 0 bases at V and 5 bases at J, with 14 bases in the middle. Germline V gene data show CDR1 as SGHDT and CDR2 as YYEEEE. The CDR3 nucleotides are TGTGCCAGCAGCTTGGAGGGCACGTTTATGGAGACCCAGTACTTC. This codes for CASSLEGTFMETQYF.

In the case of this clonotype: A read error may produce the germline difference seen at one junction end. V usage is TRBV25-1 and J usage is TRBJ2-1; 9 bases align to TRBD2. This CDR3 has 15 residues. Per germline, CDR1 MGHDK and CDR2 SYGVNS. CDR3 residues: CASSEKAGGYTEQFF. The CDR3 DNA reads TGTGCCAGCAGTGAAAAGGCGGGGGGGTACACTGAGCAGTTCTTC.

This clonotype was detected only once. The chain combines TRBV20-1 with TRBJ2-6; D may be TRBD1 (5 bases). The V and J ends lost 5 bases and 1 base respectively, with 9 bases between them. Germline assignment: CDR1 DFQATT and CDR2 SNEGSKA (reference sequence). The length of the CDR3 is 14 residues. CDR3 DNA: TGCAGTGCTGCAGGGAAATCTGGGGCCAACGTCCTGACTTTC. Its protein product is CSAAGKSGANVLTF.

The chain has TRBV4-1 and TRBJ1-6, with D tentatively TRBD1 (5 bases). CDR3 length equals 13 residues. CDR1 and CDR2 from the germline V gene are MGHRA and YSYEKL. The ends were cut back, 5 bases at V and 10 bases at J, with 12 bases in the middle. CDR3 coding DNA: TGCGCCAGCAGCGAAAACAGGAACTCACCCCTCCACTTT. Protein: CASSENRNSPLHF.

The chain carries TRBV20-1 and TRBJ2-7; D call uncertain. Trimming took 5 bases from V and 0 from J, leaving 17 bases between them. The CDR3 consists of 15 residues. Germline-derived CDR1 and CDR2 are DFQATT and SNEGSKA (reference sequence). The CDR3 loop is CSASSWTRHSYEQYV. The CDR3 DNA follows: TGCAGTGCTTCGTCCTGGACCCGTCACTCCTACGAGCAGTACGTC.

This chain links TRBV28 with TRBJ1-2; weak D call: TRBD1 (6 bases). This CDR3 contains 13 residues. Trimming shortened V by 6 bases and J by 4 bases, and 12 bases separated the two germline ends. Germline V gene sequence: CDR1 MDHEN, CDR2 SYDVKM. CDR3 nucleotides: TGTGCCAGCAGACCCCCAGGGGCCTATGGCTACACCTTC. It is translated as CASRPPGAYGYTF.

The chain is built from TRBV4-2 and TRBJ2-1; D may be TRBD2 (6 bases). Germline-derived CDR1 and CDR2 are LGHNA and YNFKEQ. The V end was cut by 0 bases, the J end by 2 bases, with 11 bases between. The CDR3 covers 16 residues. The CDR3 here is CASSQDTRTTYNEQFF. Here the CDR3 DNA reads TGTGCCAGCAGCCAAGATACCAGGACTACCTACAATGAGCAGTTCTTC.

The rearrangement uses TRBV6-2 or TRBV6-3 and TRBJ2-5; unclear D gene. Germline lookup yields CDR1 MNHEY and CDR2 SVGEGT. Trimming took 6 bases from V and 7 from J, leaving 12 bases between them. There are 12 residues in the CDR3. The CDR3, as DNA: TGTGCCAGCAGCCTGGACGTGGGGACCCAGTACTTC. As protein: CASSLDVGTQYF.

The chain links TRBV14 to TRBJ2-3; 12 positions match TRBD2. With V trimmed by 1 base and J by 2 bases, 1 base remained unmatched. The CDR3 has 16 residues. The germline V gene has CDR1 SGHDN and CDR2 FVKESK. The CDR3 reads CASSQGLAGVTDTQYF. The CDR3 nucleotides read TGTGCCAGCAGCCAAGGACTAGCGGGAGTCACAGATACGCAGTATTTT.

The sample holds a few counts of this clonotype. This sequence joins TRBV4-1 and TRBJ1-6; D gene unclear. Germline values: CDR1 MGHRA, CDR2 YSYEKL. This CDR3 contains 12 residues. V was trimmed by 3 bases and J by 10 bases, leaving 7 bases between them. CDR3 bases: TGCGCCAGCAGCCACCGAGGGTCACCCCTCCACTTT. Encoded protein: CASSHRGSPLHF.

This clonotype was seen just once. The V call is TRBV10-3, the J call TRBJ2-1; D is perhaps TRBD2 (5 bases). V lost 0 bases and J 1 base, leaving 13 bases between the germline ends. Germline loops: CDR1 ENHRY, CDR2 SYGVKD. This CDR3 spans 17 amino acids. Here the CDR3 reads CAISESKAGSSYNEQFF. The CDR3 DNA sequence: TGTGCCATCAGTGAGTCGAAGGCGGGCTCTTCCTACAATGAGCAGTTCTTC.

V usage is TRBV29-1 and J usage is TRBJ2-3, with a weak D call TRBD1 (5 bases). This CDR3 region has 17 residues. Germline CDR1 is SQVTM and CDR2 is ANQGSEA. V was trimmed by 0 bases and J by 1 base, leaving 17 bases between them. The CDR3 nucleotides read TGCAGCGTTGAAGATGTGTTGGGGCCGTCAGGCACAGATACGCAGTATTTT. It yields the protein CSVEDVLGPSGTDTQYF.

J is TRBJ2-5 and V is TRBV27; no clear D. Germline-derived CDR1 and CDR2 are MNHEY and SMNVEV (reference sequence). The CDR3 is 14 residues long. V was clipped by 3 bases and J by 5 bases, with 13 bases between them. The CDR3 region is CASSFDGLRETQYF. The CDR3 nucleotides read TGTGCCAGCAGTTTTGACGGGTTACGCGAGACCCAGTACTTC.

V gene TRBV19 combines with J gene TRBJ2-1, with D hard to call. V was trimmed by 3 bases and J by 4 bases, leaving 10 bases between them. Germline values: CDR1 LNHDA, CDR2 SQIVND (reference sequence). The CDR3 is 14 residues long. The DNA of the CDR3 is TGTGCCAGTAGTATCTTTATGGCATACAATGAGCAGTTCTTC. Translation gives CASSIFMAYNEQFF.

The genes are TRBV7-9 and TRBJ1-5, with unresolved D. V was pared by 10 bases and J by 1 base, with 8 bases between. Per the germline V gene, CDR1 is SEHNR and CDR2 is FQNEAQ (reference sequence). The CDR3 loop spans 12 amino acids. The CDR3 DNA sequence: TGTGCCATTGGAACGAGCAATCAGCCCCAGCATTTT. The encoded protein is CAIGTSNQPQHF.

V usage is TRBV30 and J usage is TRBJ2-1; D uncertain. Germline V lookup: CDR1 GTSNPN, CDR2 SVGIG (reference sequence). CDR3 length equals 11 residues. The V end lost 5 bases, the J end lost 7 bases, and 9 bases lay between the germline ends. The CDR3 here is CAWALGNEQFF. The CDR3 DNA reads as TGTGCCTGGGCCCTCGGAAATGAGCAGTTCTTC.

The chain carries TRBV4-3 and TRBJ1-2; no reliable D call. V was trimmed by 0 bases and J by 6 bases, leaving 8 bases between them. Germline V gene data show CDR1 as LGHNA and CDR2 as YSLEER. This CDR3 spans 13 amino acids. The CDR3 reads CASSQDLTDGYTF. CDR3 bases: TGCGCCAGCAGCCAAGATTTGACGGATGGCTACACCTTC.

This chain links TRBV4-1 with TRBJ2-2; possibly TRBD1 for D (6 bases). Germline V gene data show CDR1 as MGHRA and CDR2 as YSYEKL. The V and J ends lost 0 bases and 3 bases respectively, with 8 bases between them. There are 15 residues in the CDR3. The DNA for the CDR3 is TGCGCCAGCAGCCAAGAGGGACACGACACCGGGGAGCTGTTTTTT. Translation: CASSQEGHDTGELFF.

Note on this clonotype: One junction end does not reproduce the germline sequence, and a read error may be involved. The V gene is TRBV7-7, the J gene TRBJ1-1, with D hard to call. Germline CDR1 and CDR2: SSHAT and FNYEAQ (reference sequence). This CDR3 comprises 13 residues. As DNA, the CDR3 is TGTGCTAGCAGCCGGATCTTGAACACTGAAGCTTTCTTT. Its protein is CASSRILNTEAFF.

This rearrangement joins TRBV7-9 to TRBJ2-5; D tentatively reads TRBD1 or TRBD2 (5 bases each). The germline gives CDR1 SEHNR, CDR2 FQNEAQ (reference sequence). V dropped 5 bases and J dropped 7 bases, with 17 bases sitting between them. This CDR3 is 14 amino acids long. The CDR3 bases are TGTGCCAGCAGCCAACCGGGACCATCGCCGACCCAGTACTTC. It translates to CASSQPGPSPTQYF.

The V gene is TRBV7-2, the J gene TRBJ1-2; D may be TRBD1 (6 bases). Trimming stripped 8 bases from V and 8 bases from J, with 15 bases between. CDR1 and CDR2 from the germline V gene are SGHTA and FQGNSA. The CDR3 contains 12 residues. The CDR3 is CASRPGVWGYTF. The CDR3 DNA sequence: TGTGCCAGCCGACCAGGGGTTTGGGGCTACACCTTC.

The V call is TRBV27, the J call TRBJ2-5, with 7 bases aligning to TRBD1. CDR3 length equals 14 residues. Germline values: CDR1 MNHEY, CDR2 SMNVEV (reference sequence). The ends lost 3 bases at V and 8 bases at J; junction bases unmatched: 9. DNA of the CDR3: TGTGCCAGCAGTTTGCCCAGACAGGGTGACACCCAGTACTTC. Amino acid sequence: CASSLPRQGDTQYF.

V gene TRBV12-3 or TRBV12-4 combines with J gene TRBJ2-7; D is ambiguous. The CDR3 loop spans 13 amino acids. V shed 2 bases and J shed 6 bases, with 11 bases lying between them. CDR3 nucleotide sequence: TGTGCCAGCAGTTTAAGCCCGTCGGGCGAGCAGTACTTC. Translated, it gives CASSLSPSGEQYF.

J is TRBJ2-7 and V is TRBV13; TRBD1 might be the D (6 bases). The CDR3 covers 14 residues. From germline, CDR1 is PRHDT and CDR2 FYEKMQ (reference sequence). Trimming left V 10 bases short and J 7 bases short, with 23 bases between. CDR3 residues: CATGDTQGRGEQYF. Written as DNA, the CDR3 is TGTGCCACCGGCGACACACAGGGCCGGGGAGAGCAGTACTTC.